A single sample is the source of the 26 T cell receptor beta chains below, sequenced in a study of blood T cell repertoires in COVID-19. Clones were sequenced by immunoSEQ multiplex PCR, and TCRdb holds only the in-frame ones, with some missing. The sample consists of about 160,000 clones, over 70% of them appearing once. Material for sequencing was PBMCs or T cells enriched from blood (not recorded which). These receptors all come from a woman aged 60-75 years who had recovered from COVID-19.

This rearrangement joins TRBV7-2 to TRBJ2-7, with 7 bases lining up with TRBD2. Germline V CDR1 and CDR2: SGHTA, FQGNSA. Trimming at V came to 2 bases and at J to 5 bases, leaving 3 bases not matched to a gene. The CDR3 extends over 13 amino acids. CDR3: CASSLFGLDEQYF. CDR3 DNA: TGTGCCAGCAGCTTATTCGGACTAGACGAGCAGTACTTC.

The chain joins TRBV28 to TRBJ1-1, with TRBD1 as a possible D gene (5 bases). Trimming took 1 base from V and 2 from J, leaving 11 bases between them. The CDR3 is 15 residues long. Looked up from germline, CDR1 is MDHEN and CDR2 is SYDVKM. Written as DNA, the CDR3 is TGTGCCAGCAGTTTATCACAGGAACATAACACTGAAGCTTTCTTT. As protein: CASSLSQEHNTEAFF.

This clone appeared a few times. The gene calls are TRBV4-2 and TRBJ2-2; 7 bases are shared with TRBD2. CDR1 is LGHNA and CDR2 is YNFKEQ in the germline V gene. Germline trimming cut 0 bases from V and 2 bases from J; bases unmatched to any gene: 3. This CDR3 comprises 16 residues. The CDR3 reads CASSQDTSVNTGELFF. In nucleotides, the CDR3 is TGTGCCAGCAGCCAAGACACTAGCGTAAACACCGGGGAGCTGTTTTTT.

On this clone: With a much larger clone just one base away, this may be a read error. This chain uses TRBV25-1 with TRBJ2-2; maybe TRBD1 (5 bases). Germline V gene lookup returns CDR1 MGHDK and CDR2 SYGVNS. The CDR3 sequence is 15 residues long. CDR3 bases: TGTACCAGCAGTGAATCAGCCACAGGCGACGGGGAGCTGTTTTTT. Translation gives CTSSESATGDGELFF.

The J gene is TRBJ1-3, the V gene TRBV6-5; no definite D call. V was pared by 3 bases and J by 1 base, with 10 bases between. The CDR3 is 15 residues long. The germline V gene encodes CDR1 MNHEY and CDR2 SVGAGI. CDR3 DNA: TGTGCCAGCAGTTATGGCGGCCCGTCTGGAAACACCATATATTTT. This sequence encodes CASSYGGPSGNTIYF.

This chain links TRBV4-1 with TRBJ2-2; no firm D call. This CDR3 is built from 13 residues. Looked up from germline, CDR1 is MGHRA and CDR2 is YSYEKL. V was clipped by 6 bases and J by 0 bases, with 5 bases between them. CDR3 amino acids: CASRYPNTGELFF. As DNA, the CDR3 is TGCGCCAGCAGGTATCCGAACACCGGGGAGCTGTTTTTT.

The chain recombines TRBV12-3 or TRBV12-4 with TRBJ2-1; D not certain. V was shortened by 2 bases and J by 1 base, with 3 bases between the two germline ends. This CDR3 contains 13 residues. The CDR3 loop reads CASSLSSYNEQFF. CDR3 sequence (DNA): TGTGCCAGCAGTTTATCGTCCTACAATGAGCAGTTCTTC.

The CDR3 spells CASRLTAKEGYTF. The CDR3 nucleotides read TGTGCCAGCAGATTGACAGCAAAAGAAGGCTACACCTTC. The J gene is TRBJ1-2, the V gene TRBV5-8; a possible D gene is TRBD1 (5 bases). V was trimmed by 5 bases and J by 8 bases, leaving 16 bases between them. Germline CDR1 reads SGHTS; CDR2 reads YDEGEE. The CDR3 runs to 13 residues.

This sequence joins TRBV3-1 (or the pseudogene TRBV3-2) and TRBJ1-1, with a possible D match to TRBD1 (5 bases). Germline CDR1 and CDR2: LGHDT and YNNKEL (reference sequence). Trimming removed 1 base at V and 4 bases at J, with 10 bases between. This CDR3 comprises 14 residues. As DNA, the CDR3 is TGTGCCAGCAGCCAAGTGCTCAGGGCCACTGAAGCTTTCTTT. Its protein is CASSQVLRATEAFF.

J is TRBJ2-1 and V is TRBV9, with D tentatively TRBD2 (6 bases). The CDR3 consists of 16 residues. With 0 bases removed from V and 2 bases from J, the gap between germline ends came to 12 bases. Germline CDR1 SGDLS, CDR2 YYNGEE. The CDR3 region has the DNA TGTGCCAGCAGCGTAGATGAGCGGGTACCCTACAATGAGCAGTTCTTC. Amino acid sequence: CASSVDERVPYNEQFF.

The chain carries TRBV29-1 and TRBJ2-1; no reliable D call. Trimming took off 2 bases at V and 0 bases at J, with 5 bases between the two ends. The CDR3 covers 13 residues. Germline CDR1 SQVTM, CDR2 ANQGSEA. Here the CDR3 reads CSVEPSSYNEQFF. CDR3 nucleotide sequence: TGCAGCGTTGAACCTAGCTCCTACAATGAGCAGTTCTTC.

V and J are TRBV14 and TRBJ2-7; a possible D gene is TRBD1 (5 bases). Germline values: CDR1 SGHDN, CDR2 FVKESK. V lost 1 base to trimming and J lost 1 base, with 11 bases between them. The CDR3 spans 15 residues. CDR3 residues: CASSQGGKLSYEQYF. Here the CDR3 DNA reads TGTGCCAGCAGCCAAGGGGGCAAGCTATCCTACGAGCAGTACTTC.

The J gene is TRBJ1-1, the V gene TRBV24-1; D is unclear. Per the germline V gene, CDR1 is KGHDR and CDR2 is SFDVKD. The CDR3 contains 13 residues. Trimming left V 4 bases short and J 1 base short, with 6 bases between. The CDR3 region has the DNA TGTGCCACCAGTGAGAGACAGAACACTGAAGCTTTCTTT. It codes for CATSERQNTEAFF.

The chain uses TRBV30 and TRBJ2-1; 9 bases agree with TRBD1. The CDR3 runs 13 residues. After removal of 0 bases from V and 7 bases from J, the junction contained 1 base not matched to a gene. Germline V gives CDR1 GTSNPN, CDR2 SVGIG (reference sequence). The CDR3 sequence is CAWSVQGANEQFF. CDR3 in DNA: TGTGCCTGGAGTGTACAGGGGGCGAATGAGCAGTTCTTC.

This rearrangement joins TRBV18 to TRBJ2-7, with 11 positions matching TRBD1. The CDR3 loop spans 14 amino acids. Trimming removed 6 bases from V and 6 bases from J; junction bases left unmatched: 7. Germline lookup yields CDR1 KGHSH and CDR2 LQKENI. This CDR3 reads CASSPLGTGGEQYF. The CDR3 nucleotides are TGTGCCAGCTCCCCATTAGGGACAGGGGGCGAGCAGTACTTC.

The chain is built from TRBV27 and TRBJ2-1, with a weak D call TRBD1 (6 bases). V was shortened by 3 bases and J by 7 bases, with 13 bases between the two germline ends. Germline CDR1 and CDR2: MNHEY and SMNVEV (reference sequence). The CDR3 has 14 amino acids. The CDR3 spells CASSLGPRGNEQFF. As DNA, the CDR3 is TGTGCCAGCAGTTTGGGCCCGAGGGGGAATGAGCAGTTCTTC.

V and J are TRBV2 and TRBJ1-1; D gene uncertain. Germline V gene lookup returns CDR1 SNHLY and CDR2 FYNNEI. CDR3 length: 12 residues. V lost 3 bases, J lost 3 bases, and 5 bases lay in between. CDR3 DNA sequence: TGTGCCAGCAGTGATCTTTACACTGAAGCTTTCTTT. Translated, it gives CASSDLYTEAFF.

V and J are TRBV14 and TRBJ2-1; possibly TRBD2 for D (5 bases). The V end lost 2 bases, the J end lost 7 bases, and 12 bases lay between the germline ends. The germline V gene has CDR1 SGHDN and CDR2 FVKESK. This CDR3 has 14 residues. The CDR3 region is CASSQRGHVNEQFF. The CDR3 nucleotides are TGTGCCAGCAGCCAACGGGGTCATGTTAATGAGCAGTTCTTC.

This chain uses TRBV29-1 with TRBJ2-7, with 7 bases matching TRBD1. The CDR3 runs to 12 residues. The germline V gene has CDR1 SQVTM and CDR2 ANQGSEA. With 5 bases clipped from V and 4 bases from J, the junction kept 5 bases outside the gene matches. The CDR3, as DNA: TGCAGCGTTAAACGACAGGGTTACGAGCAGTACTTC. Protein product: CSVKRQGYEQYF.

The chain combines TRBV7-2 with TRBJ2-7; 10 bases are a match to TRBD2. V dropped 1 base and J dropped 2; count of bases not matched to a gene: 2. This CDR3 has 15 amino acids. Germline V lookup: CDR1 SGHTA, CDR2 FQGNSA. The CDR3 nucleotides are TGTGCCAGCAGCTTAGGGGGACTAGCGACCTACGAGCAGTACTTC. This sequence encodes CASSLGGLATYEQYF.

J is TRBJ1-3 and V is TRBV6-5, with D maybe TRBD1 (5 bases). Germline CDR1 MNHEY, CDR2 SVGAGI. Trimming stripped 6 bases from V and 0 bases from J, with 9 bases between. CDR3 length equals 14 residues. The CDR3 protein is CASRATASGNTIYF. CDR3 sequence (DNA): TGTGCCAGCAGGGCGACAGCCTCTGGAAACACCATATATTTT.

This clone appeared a single time. The V call is TRBV5-6, the J call TRBJ1-1; a weak D match, TRBD1 (5 bases). The ends were cut back, 1 base at V and 1 base at J, with 5 bases in the middle. The CDR3 extends over 13 amino acids. The germline V gene has CDR1 SGHDT and CDR2 YYEEEE. The DNA for the CDR3 is TGTGCCAGCAGCTTGCAGGGGAACACTGAAGCTTTCTTT. Translation gives CASSLQGNTEAFF.

The count of this clone is one. This sequence joins TRBV6-4 and TRBJ2-3, with D tentatively TRBD2 (6 bases). The CDR3 spans 15 residues. Germline V lookup: CDR1 MRHNA, CDR2 SNTAGT. The V and J ends lost 6 bases and 1 base respectively, with 14 bases between them. The DNA of the CDR3 is TGTGCCAGCAGCCAGTCGTCGGGGGGCACAGATACGCAGTATTTT. Protein sequence: CASSQSSGGTDTQYF.

This clone is a singleton in its sample. The chain couples TRBV9 to TRBJ2-7; D unresolved. The germline CDR1 and CDR2 sequences are SGDLS and YYNGEE. The CDR3 extends over 12 amino acids. V gave up 4 bases and J gave up 4 bases, with 9 bases separating them. This CDR3 is CASSPTDYEQYF. CDR3 nucleotide sequence: TGTGCCAGCAGCCCCACAGATTACGAGCAGTACTTC.

The table lists this clone with a count of one. The chain employs TRBV5-4 and TRBJ2-3; 8 bases are a match to TRBD2. This CDR3 has 16 amino acids. V was pared by 1 base and J by 7 bases, with 11 bases of the junction left unmatched. Germline V lookup: CDR1 SGHNT, CDR2 YYREEE (reference sequence). The CDR3 DNA reads as TGTGCCAGCAGCTTGTTTGCGGGGGGCCCAATAAATACGCAGTATTTT. Residues: CASSLFAGGPINTQYF.

The chain carries TRBV18 and TRBJ2-3, with 10 positions matching TRBD1. The CDR3 length is 19 residues. Germline values: CDR1 KGHSH, CDR2 LQKENI. V shed 3 bases, J shed 4 bases, and the junction held 16 bases outside the gene matches. This CDR3 is CASSPRPGTGVSRADTQYF. In nucleotides, the CDR3 is TGTGCCAGCTCACCCCGACCCGGGACAGGGGTATCTAGGGCAGATACGCAGTATTTT.